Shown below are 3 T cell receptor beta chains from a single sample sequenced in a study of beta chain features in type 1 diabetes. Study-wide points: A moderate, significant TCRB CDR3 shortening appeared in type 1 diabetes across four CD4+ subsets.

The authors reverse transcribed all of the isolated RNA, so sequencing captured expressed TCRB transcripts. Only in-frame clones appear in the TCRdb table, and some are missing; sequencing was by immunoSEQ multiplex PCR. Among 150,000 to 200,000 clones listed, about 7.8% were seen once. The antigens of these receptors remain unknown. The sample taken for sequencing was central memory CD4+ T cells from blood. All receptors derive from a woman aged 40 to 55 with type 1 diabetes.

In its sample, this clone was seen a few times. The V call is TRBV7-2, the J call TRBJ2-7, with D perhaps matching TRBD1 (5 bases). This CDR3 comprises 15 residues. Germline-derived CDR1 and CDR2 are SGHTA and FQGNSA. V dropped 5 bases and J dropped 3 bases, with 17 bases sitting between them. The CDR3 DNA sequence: TGTGCCAGCAGCCCAGGGTCATCCCCTAGCTACGAGCAGTACTTC. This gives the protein CASSPGSSPSYEQYF.

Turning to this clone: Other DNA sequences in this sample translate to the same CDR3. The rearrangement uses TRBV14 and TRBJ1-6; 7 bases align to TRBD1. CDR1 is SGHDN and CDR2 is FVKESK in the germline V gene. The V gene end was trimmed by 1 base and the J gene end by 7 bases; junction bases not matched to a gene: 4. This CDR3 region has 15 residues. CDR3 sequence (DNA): TGTGCCAGCAGCCAAGGACAGGGCGCCAATTCACCCCTCCACTTT. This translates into CASSQGQGANSPLHF.

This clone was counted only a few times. The CDR3 is CASSPFNGYTF. CDR3 DNA: TGTGCCAGCAGTCCCTTTAATGGCTACACCTTC. The chain has TRBV2 and TRBJ1-2; D uncertain. V lost 5 bases to trimming and J lost 6 bases, with 7 bases between them. There are 11 residues in the CDR3. Germline CDR1 and CDR2: SNHLY and FYNNEI.